This T cell receptor (beta chain) appears in the sequencing data of a study of beta chain features in type 1 diabetes. Every bit of the isolated RNA underwent reverse transcription, so sequencing read expressed TCRB transcripts. Profiled with immunoSEQ multiplex PCR; TCRdb holds only in-frame clones, not every one. The sample records over 500,000 clones, 15% to 17% being singletons. Trimming stripped 4 bases from V and 9 bases from J, with 15 bases between. This CDR3 contains 13 residues. In germline, CDR1 is MRHNA, CDR2 SNTAGT. There are a few counts of this clone. Sample: naive CD4+ T cells from blood. The origin of this receptor is a man aged 18 to 29 in good health. The chain employs TRBV6-4 and TRBJ1-1, with a weak D call TRBD1 (5 bases). The CDR3, as DNA: TGTGCCAGCAGTGCCCGCGACAGAACTCAAGCTTTCTTT. Translated: CASSARDRTQAFF.